Each of the 11 T cell receptor beta chains below was sequenced from the same sample in a study of shared clonotypes between healthy human individuals. Data came from immunoSEQ multiplex PCR; TCRdb stores just in-frame clones and leaves some out. Of roughly 1.5 million clones in the sample, about 98% were seen once. What was sequenced was naive CD4+ T cells sorted from blood. Specified subset: CD45RA+ positively selected. These receptor sequences come from a man under 40 in good health.

The rearrangement uses TRBV7-8 and TRBJ2-5, with a weak D call TRBD1 (5 bases). Germline assignment: CDR1 SGHVS and CDR2 FQNEAQ. The CDR3 has 14 residues. Trimming removed 5 bases from V and 1 base from J, with 11 bases in between. The CDR3 DNA is TGTGCCAGCAGCGACCGACAGATCCAAGAGACCCAGTACTTC. Residues: CASSDRQIQETQYF.

The chain uses TRBV9 and TRBJ2-1; D unclear. V shed 5 bases and J shed 9 bases, with 15 bases lying between them. The germline V gene encodes CDR1 SGDLS and CDR2 YYNGEE. This CDR3 contains 13 residues. The CDR3 DNA reads as TGTGCCAGCAGTTTGTCGTCCCCCGCTGAGCAGTTCTTC. Translating gives CASSLSSPAEQFF.

The chain carries TRBV2 and TRBJ1-2, with 7 bases lining up with TRBD1. Germline V gene data show CDR1 as SNHLY and CDR2 as FYNNEI. After removal of 4 bases from V and 4 bases from J, the junction contained 18 bases not matched to a gene. CDR3 length: 18 amino acids. This CDR3 reads CASSVERSGQHPVYGYTF. CDR3 nucleotides: TGTGCCAGCAGTGTCGAGCGATCGGGACAGCACCCGGTCTATGGCTACACCTTC.

The chain has TRBV2 and TRBJ2-3; 7 bases are a match to TRBD2. CDR1 and CDR2 from the germline V gene are SNHLY and FYNNEI. J was trimmed by 1 base and V by 4 bases; bases with no gene match: 14. The CDR3 is 18 amino acids. CDR3 loop: CASSGGGRGKGGTDTQYF. DNA of the CDR3: TGTGCCAGCAGTGGCGGGGGACGAGGGAAAGGGGGCACAGATACGCAGTATTTT.

This chain links TRBV5-5 with TRBJ2-3; 14 bases map to TRBD2. The ends lost 0 bases at V and 7 bases at J; junction bases unmatched: 7. This CDR3 comprises 17 residues. Germline loops: CDR1 SGHKS, CDR2 YYEKEE (reference sequence). CDR3 sequence reads: CASSLGLAGGSTYTQYF. As DNA, the CDR3 is TGTGCCAGCAGCTTGGGACTAGCGGGAGGGTCGACTTATACGCAGTATTTT.

The gene calls are TRBV10-3 and TRBJ2-3; TRBD1 aligns across 7 bases. CDR1 is ENHRY and CDR2 is SYGVKD in the germline V gene. The CDR3 contains 19 residues. The ends lost 4 bases at V and 0 bases at J; junction bases unmatched: 16. The CDR3 reads CAISAKIRSTGPSTDTQYF. CDR3 coding DNA: TGTGCCATCAGTGCCAAAATAAGATCGACAGGGCCTAGCACAGATACGCAGTATTTT.

To note about this clone: Within the sample, other DNA sequences also encode this same CDR3. The J gene is TRBJ1-5, the V gene TRBV28; a weak D match, TRBD1 (5 bases). This CDR3 is built from 16 residues. V was clipped by 3 bases and J by 0 bases, with 12 bases between them. The V gene's germline CDR1 is MDHEN and CDR2 SYDVKM. The CDR3 nucleotides read TGTGCCAGCAGTTTGGGGAGGGGTTATAGCAATCAGCCCCAGCATTTT. It translates to CASSLGRGYSNQPQHF.

The genes are TRBV9 and TRBJ2-1; no reliable D call. The V end was cut by 0 bases, the J end by 9 bases, with 19 bases between. The CDR3 spans 16 residues. Germline values: CDR1 SGDLS, CDR2 YYNGEE. CDR3 nucleotides: TGTGCCAGCAGCGTAGAAGGCGGCACTCTGAGCCTTGAGCAGTTCTTC. It yields the protein CASSVEGGTLSLEQFF. Full variable domain (rest looked up from reference TRBV9 and TRBJ2-1): DSGVTQTPKHLITATGQRVTLRCSPRSGDLSVYWYQQSLDQGLQFLIQYYNGEERAKGNILERFSAQQFPDLHSELNLSSLELGDSALYFCASSVEGGTLSLEQFFGPGTRLTVL.

This clone was seen only once. The V and J genes are TRBV7-2 and TRBJ2-3; TRBD2 matches at 7 bases. With 3 bases clipped from V and 4 bases from J, the junction kept 7 bases outside the gene matches. CDR1 SGHTA and CDR2 FQGNSA come from the germline V gene. The CDR3 is 15 residues long. This CDR3 is CASSFAGVLADTQYF. CDR3 nucleotides: TGTGCCAGCAGCTTTGCGGGAGTGTTGGCAGATACGCAGTATTTT.

This chain links TRBV7-8 with TRBJ1-5; D remains unclear. The germline CDR1 and CDR2 sequences are SGHVS and FQNEAQ. The CDR3 loop spans 16 amino acids. The ends were cut back, 4 bases at V and 3 bases at J, with 16 bases in the middle. CDR3 sequence (DNA): TGTGCCAGCAGCTCAGATCGATCTGGGTCCAATCAGCCCCAGCATTTT. Protein product: CASSSDRSGSNQPQHF.

V is TRBV5-6 and J is TRBJ1-3; 9 bases are a match to TRBD1. Trimming at V came to 4 bases and at J to 3 bases, leaving 2 bases not matched to a gene. The germline CDR1 and CDR2 sequences are SGHDT and YYEEEE. This CDR3 is built from 14 residues. CDR3 in DNA: TGTGCCAGCAGCGGGACAGGGTATGGAAACACCATATATTTT. Its translation: CASSGTGYGNTIYF.